This T cell receptor beta chain was recovered during a study of PD-1 and CTLA-4 blockade in melanoma. The CDR3 covers 14 residues. Unmatched junction bases numbered 4, after V lost 8 bases and J lost 3 bases. CDR1 and CDR2 from the germline V gene are ENHRY and SYGVKD. Data came from immunoSEQ multiplex PCR; TCRdb stores just in-frame clones and leaves some out. The repertoire holds approximately 33,000 clones, 91% seen once, with about 8.6% in the top ten. This receptor was obtained from a human donor with melanoma. The V and J genes are TRBV10-3 and TRBJ1-1; 12 nucleotides agree with TRBD1. The material was CD8+ T cells from peripheral blood, obtained from a patient given anti-PD-1 treatment. The CDR3 loop reads CAIGDRGRDTEAFF. The CDR3 nucleotides read TGTGCCATCGGGGACAGGGGGCGAGACACTGAAGCTTTCTTT.